The following is a T cell receptor (beta chain) sequence with its context. There is no known antigen for this receptor. Per-nucleotide qualities are absent, and no much larger clonotype sits a single base away. The immunoSEQ Assay, a bias-controlled multiplex PCR, was used to amplify TCRbeta CDR3 regions from genomic DNA. In the paper's pipeline: The number of nucleated cells in each sample was estimated by amplification of reference gene primers within the assay. Sequence reads were collapsed and filtered to measure the absolute abundance of every unique TCRbeta CDR3 rearrangement. Productive Simpson clonality was computed per sample as the square root of Simpson's diversity index over productive rearrangements. Entries here come from immuneACCESS through TCRdb and include only in-frame sequences with V and J called. Some clones fail to appear in such tables; in the studies checked, an unresolved V gene covers under half of the shortfall, and the cause of the remainder is unknown. That table gives V, J and clone size, and the DNA gave D and trimming. The sample table lists roughly 280,000 clones, approximately 89% of them with a count of one. 1.5% to 2% of the sample lies in the top ten.

This sample was included in a study of blood T cell repertoires in COVID-19 (dated by TCRdb to 2019 to 2021). For the wider study: Samples from collaborators originated in the United States, Italy and Spain and spanned both the acute and convalescent phases of COVID-19. The material from the prospective study consisted of cDNA or gDNA derived from T cells, B-cell-depleted T cells, or PBMCs. The dataset comprised deeply sampled blood TCRbeta repertoires from subjects exposed to, actively infected with, or recovered from COVID-19. The repertoires were made available in a free public database intended to serve as a resource for research on the immune response to SARS-CoV-2. The samples were drawn from the first 160 participants of the ongoing ImmuneRACE study and from some 1,300 subjects provided by 6 global collaborators. A de-identified subject ID, COVID-19 status, age in years and sex were almost always included in the sample metadata. HLA class I and class II types, where available, came from metadata supplied by the sample provider rather than from assay-based typing. Study-wide findings and limitations: How much clinical and demographic metadata was included differed by source and by participant, and the metadata was provided uncurated.

Enrolling through a virtual design, the prospective study's participants ranged in age from roughly 18 to 100 years and lived across 20 to 25 United States geographic areas. To assign participants to cohorts, the prospective study relied on clinical history that participants themselves reported in a screening survey and a study questionnaire. For ImmuneRACE Cohort 3, a participant was defined as recovered based on two consecutive negative NP/OP PCR tests, clearance by a healthcare professional, or resolution of symptoms. Each participant in the prospective study had whole blood, serum and a nasopharyngeal or oropharyngeal swab collected by mobile phlebotomists. Participants in the prospective study had the option to provide additional blood draws and questionnaires over an approximately 2-month period. Before DNA extraction, prospective study blood samples were shipped either frozen or at room temperature.

CDR1 and CDR2, looked up from the germline V gene, are MDHEN and SYDVKM. The CDR3 runs 13 amino acids, cysteine and phenylalanine included. Only the CDR3 DNA is retained, 39 bases long and in frame from the first base. V is cut by 3 bases and J by 3 bases, and the space between the germline ends is 8 bases. The sample consisted of PBMCs or T cells enriched from blood (not recorded which). This TCR was recovered from a woman in her fifties or sixties who had recovered from COVID-19. The V and J genes are TRBV28 and TRBJ1-2; TRBD1 is perhaps the D gene, given 6 matching bases. Here is the DNA: TGTGCCAGCAGTTTTGCAGGGGACTATGGCTACACCTTC. Its translation reads: CASSFAGDYGYTF.